The rows below give T cell receptor beta chains drawn from one sample of a study of PD-L1 blockade in urothelial cancer. Method: immunoSEQ multiplex PCR; TCRdb's copy keeps in-frame clones and lacks some. This sample has about 120,000 clones, with approximately 85% found just once. The material sequenced was PBMCs, taken around atezolizumab (anti-PD-L1) treatment. These receptors were taken from a man in his fifties with urothelial cancer. Each CDR3 is given with its conserved first and last residue. A D gene is named only where the DNA matches it firmly. Size values are once, few and many counts, or a class for expanded clones, and some rows have none.

clone_size: -
j_call: TRBJ2-2
cdr3_length: 15
v_call: TRBV6-5
d_call: TRBD2
cdr3_aa: CASSRPMSGSGELFF
cdr3_nt: TGTGCCAGCAGCCGGCCGATGAGCGGGAGCGGGGAGCTGTTTTTT

clone_size: -
j_call: TRBJ1-1
cdr3_length: 13
v_call: TRBV9
d_call: -
cdr3_aa: CASSAYSGREAFF
cdr3_nt: TGTGCCAGCAGCGCCTACAGCGGAAGGGAAGCTTTCTTT

clone_size: few
j_call: TRBJ2-1
cdr3_length: 13
v_call: TRBV6-5
d_call: -
cdr3_aa: CASSHRENNEQFF
cdr3_nt: TGTGCCAGCAGTCACAGGGAAAACAATGAGCAGTTCTTC

clone_size: -
j_call: TRBJ1-1
cdr3_length: 15
v_call: TRBV6-1
d_call: TRBD1
cdr3_aa: CASSEPTGGNTEAFF
cdr3_nt: TGTGCCAGCAGTGAACCGACAGGGGGAAACACTGAAGCTTTCTTT

clone_size: -
j_call: TRBJ2-7
cdr3_length: 12
v_call: TRBV18
d_call: -
cdr3_aa: CASSLTGSEQYF
cdr3_nt: TGTGCCAGCTCACTAACAGGGTCAGAGCAGTACTTC

clone_size: -
j_call: TRBJ2-2
cdr3_length: 15
v_call: TRBV5-1
d_call: -
cdr3_aa: CASSPGGANTGELFF
cdr3_nt: TGCGCCAGCAGCCCAGGAGGGGCGAACACCGGGGAGCTGTTTTTT

clone_size: -
j_call: TRBJ1-5
cdr3_length: 17
v_call: TRBV10-3
d_call: TRBD1
cdr3_aa: CAISATGGPYSNQPQHF
cdr3_nt: TGTGCCATCAGTGCCACAGGGGGACCGTATAGCAATCAGCCCCAGCATTTT

clone_size: -
j_call: TRBJ2-7
cdr3_length: 14
v_call: TRBV30
d_call: TRBD1
cdr3_aa: CAWSRGQGIYEQYF
cdr3_nt: TGTGCCTGGAGTAGGGGACAGGGCATATACGAGCAGTACTTC

clone_size: once
j_call: TRBJ1-4
cdr3_length: 15
v_call: TRBV5-1
d_call: TRBD1
cdr3_aa: CASSLGDRGSSKLFF
cdr3_nt: TGCGCCAGCAGCTTGGGAGACAGGGGGTCTTCAAAACTGTTTTTT

clone_size: -
j_call: TRBJ1-3
cdr3_length: 16
v_call: TRBV4-1
d_call: -
cdr3_aa: CASALGGGLSGNTIYF
cdr3_nt: TGCGCCAGCGCCCTCGGGGGGGGACTTTCTGGAAACACCATATATTTT

clone_size: -
j_call: TRBJ1-5
cdr3_length: 13
v_call: TRBV19
d_call: -
cdr3_aa: CASSIASNQPQHF
cdr3_nt: TGTGCCAGTAGTATAGCGAGCAATCAGCCCCAGCATTTT

clone_size: -
j_call: TRBJ1-3
cdr3_length: 15
v_call: TRBV2
d_call: -
cdr3_aa: CASSEVGSSGNTIYF
cdr3_nt: TGTGCCAGCAGTGAGGTCGGGAGCTCTGGAAACACCATATATTTT

clone_size: -
j_call: TRBJ2-7
cdr3_length: 17
v_call: TRBV11-2
d_call: TRBD2
cdr3_aa: CASSSSTGGRKSYEQYF
cdr3_nt: TGTGCCAGCAGCTCTAGTACGGGGGGGAGGAAGTCCTACGAGCAGTACTTC

clone_size: -
j_call: TRBJ1-5
cdr3_length: 16
v_call: TRBV19
d_call: -
cdr3_aa: CASSVPGGYSNQPQHF
cdr3_nt: TGTGCCAGTAGTGTCCCGGGGGGTTATAGCAATCAGCCCCAGCATTTT

clone_size: -
j_call: TRBJ1-2
cdr3_length: 14
v_call: TRBV28
d_call: -
cdr3_aa: CASSLRWGGGGYTF
cdr3_nt: TGTGCCAGCAGTTTAAGGTGGGGAGGAGGCGGCTACACCTTC

clone_size: once
j_call: TRBJ2-1
cdr3_length: 15
v_call: TRBV5-1
d_call: TRBD2
cdr3_aa: CASSFLAGGSNEQFF
cdr3_nt: TGCGCCAGCAGCTTTTTAGCGGGAGGCTCCAATGAGCAGTTCTTC

clone_size: once
j_call: TRBJ1-6
cdr3_length: 17
v_call: TRBV4-2
d_call: -
cdr3_aa: CASSQDSHRSRDSPLHF
cdr3_nt: TGTGCCAGCAGCCAAGATTCCCACAGGAGTAGGGATTCACCCCTCCACTTT

clone_size: -
j_call: TRBJ2-5
cdr3_length: 15
v_call: TRBV7-3
d_call: TRBD2
cdr3_aa: CASSPGLAGGQAQYF
cdr3_nt: TGTGCCAGCAGCCCAGGACTAGCGGGAGGACAGGCTCAGTACTTC

clone_size: once
j_call: TRBJ1-5
cdr3_length: 14
v_call: TRBV10-3
d_call: -
cdr3_aa: CAISDQGYNQPQHF
cdr3_nt: TGTGCCATCAGTGATCAGGGATACAATCAGCCCCAGCATTTT

clone_size: -
j_call: TRBJ1-1
cdr3_length: 14
v_call: TRBV5-1
d_call: -
cdr3_aa: CASRITGFGTEAFF
cdr3_nt: TGCGCCAGCAGAATAACAGGGTTCGGCACTGAAGCTTTCTTT

clone_size: -
j_call: TRBJ2-5
cdr3_length: 13
v_call: TRBV7-5
d_call: -
cdr3_aa: CARSLGGSETQYF
cdr3_nt: TGTGCCAGAAGCTTAGGCGGTAGCGAGACCCAGTACTTC

clone_size: -
j_call: TRBJ2-2
cdr3_length: 16
v_call: TRBV28
d_call: TRBD1
cdr3_aa: CASSLWGTANTGELFF
cdr3_nt: TGTGCCAGCAGTTTATGGGGGACAGCCAACACCGGGGAGCTGTTTTTT